This T cell receptor (beta chain) was documented in a study of blood T cell repertoires in COVID-19. Sequenced by immunoSEQ multiplex PCR; TCRdb stores in-frame clones only, minus some. The sample has 400,000 to 500,000 clones, more than 70% seen once. V was clipped by 5 bases and J by 0 bases; unmatched bases: 6. From germline, CDR1 is SGHTA and CDR2 FQGTGA. The CDR3 is 17 amino acids. It was within 2 weeks before study entry that exposed participants met a COVID-19 case. The sequence was obtained from a woman under 30 who had been exposed to COVID-19. The sample comprised PBMCs or T cells enriched from blood (not recorded which). This chain uses TRBV7-3 with TRBJ2-3, with 12 bases matching TRBD2. The CDR3 loop is CASSLTSGGPSTDTQYF. In DNA, the CDR3 is TGTGCCAGCAGCCTGACTAGCGGGGGCCCTAGCACAGATACGCAGTATTTT.